This record concerns one TCR beta chain sequence. What antigen it recognizes has not been identified. No much larger clonotype is one base removed from it; base qualities were not supplied. RNA was extracted using the RNeasy kit, and roughly 0.45 to 1 ug of the RNA was reverse transcribed with random hexamers. TCR beta CDR3 regions were amplified with the immunoSEQ multiplex PCR assay covering 54 Vbeta and 13 Jbeta segments. PCR amplification bias was corrected using a synthetic template baseline for primer optimization and computational correction. The study's processing was this. Reads were assigned to V, D and J genes according to IMGT and analyzed in immunoSEQ Analyzer, with only productive sequences retained. Clonality was computed as one minus Shannon entropy normalized by log2 of the number of productive unique sequences. For each patient and control, public and private clones were evaluated among the 100 most prevalent clones. Clones were defined as Susac-specific when absent from the healthy and MS cohorts, from fewer than 1,200 published viral clones and from other ImmuneACCESS disease sequences. The public sequencing data were trimmed at Q25 with fastp and processed into clonotypes with MiXCR by TCRdb, which kept only in-frame beta chains. Records with the same CDR3 protein are collapsed into one entry carrying the most frequent genes and DNA. What appears here as the V and J calls and clone size reflects TCRdb's work, not the paper's. In this sample the table shows 50,000 to 60,000 distinct CDR3 sequences, approximately 92% of which occur a single time. The top ten clonotypes cover 0.15% to 0.2% of the sample.

This record belongs to a study of CD8 T cells in Susac syndrome (dated by TCRdb to the late 2010s). Regarding the complete study: The study used repertoire sequencing to test whether antigen drove CD8+ T cell activation and differentiation in Susac syndrome. CD8+ T cell repertoire clonality was compared between over 9 healthy donors, some 14 Susac syndrome patients and around 15 multiple sclerosis patients. Overall results and qualifications from the work: The TCR sequencing and HLA analysis was acknowledged to have included a relatively small number of individuals.

Peripheral blood CD8+ and CD4+ T cells from healthy donors, Susac syndrome patients and multiple sclerosis patients were profiled using high-throughput TCR beta sequencing. Healthy donors were included as age- and sex-matched controls. Bulk CD8+ and CD4+ T cells were purified by magnetic negative isolation, whereas CD8+ TEMRA cells were enriched by FACS. Blood was collected in EDTA tubes and processed within 24 hours, with PBMCs isolated through density gradient centrifugation. PBMCs intended for TCR sequencing were cryopreserved in liquid nitrogen and were subsequently thawed in a 37 degrees C water bath. The sorted or isolated CD4+, CD8+ and CD8+ TEMRA cells had a purity of 90% or higher. Relative to germline, V is 5 bases shorter and J is 3 bases shorter, with 18 bases between their ends. From the germline V gene, CDR1 is SGHRS and CDR2 is YFSETQ. The CDR3 starts with the cysteine, ends with the phenylalanine, and has 15 residues. Only CDR3 DNA remains: 45 bases, in frame from the first base.

The specimen was CD8+ T cells from PBMCs. The TCR originated in a human donor in good health. This receptor chain uses TRBV5-1 and TRBJ2-7, with TRBD2 perhaps the D gene, on 6 matching bases. This receptor has the CDR3 CASRSPRGGYYEQYF. The DNA sequence is given as TGCGCCAGCAGGTCCCCTCGGGGAGGATACTACGAGCAGTACTTC.